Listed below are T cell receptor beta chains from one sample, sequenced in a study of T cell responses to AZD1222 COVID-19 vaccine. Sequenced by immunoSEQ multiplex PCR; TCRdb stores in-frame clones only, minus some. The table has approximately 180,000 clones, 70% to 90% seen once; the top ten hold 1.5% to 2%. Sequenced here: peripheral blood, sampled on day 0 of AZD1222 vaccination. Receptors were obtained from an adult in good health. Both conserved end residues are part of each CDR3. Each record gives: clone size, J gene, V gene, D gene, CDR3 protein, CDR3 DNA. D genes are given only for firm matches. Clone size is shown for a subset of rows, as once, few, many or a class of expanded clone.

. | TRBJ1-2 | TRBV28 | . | CASLWSLDRGYTF | TGTGCCAGCCTTTGGAGTTTGGATCGTGGCTACACCTTC
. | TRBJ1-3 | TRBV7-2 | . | CASSLGPSSGNTIYF | TGTGCCAGCAGCTTAGGACCGTCCTCGGGAAACACCATATATTTT
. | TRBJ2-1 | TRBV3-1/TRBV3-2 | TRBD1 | CASSQGFGAGGVNEQFF | TGTGCCAGCAGCCAAGGATTCGGGGCAGGGGGAGTCAATGAGCAGTTCTTC
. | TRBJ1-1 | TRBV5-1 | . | CASSREGMDTEAFF | TGCGCCAGCAGCCGTGAGGGGATGGACACTGAAGCTTTCTTT
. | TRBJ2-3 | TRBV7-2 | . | CASSFGGGTDTQYF | TGTGCCAGCAGCTTCGGGGGCGGCACAGATACGCAGTATTTT
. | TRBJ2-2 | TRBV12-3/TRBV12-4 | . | CASSLGGTGELFF | TGTGCCAGCAGTTTAGGAGGCACCGGGGAGCTGTTTTTT
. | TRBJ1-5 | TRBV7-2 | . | CASSLPGSNQPQHF | TGTGCCAGCAGCTTACCGGGTAGCAATCAGCCCCAGCATTTT
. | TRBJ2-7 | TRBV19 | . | CASRLDGLPFEQYF | TGTGCCAGTAGGTTGGATGGCCTCCCTTTCGAGCAGTACTTC
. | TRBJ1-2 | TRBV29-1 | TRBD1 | CSSHRRQGANYGYTF | TGCAGCTCACACCGTCGACAGGGTGCTAACTATGGCTACACCTTC
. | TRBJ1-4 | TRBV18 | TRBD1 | CASSPGQGNEKLFF | TGTGCCAGCTCACCAGGACAGGGGAATGAAAAACTGTTTTTT
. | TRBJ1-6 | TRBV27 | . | CASSTRPRSPLHF | TGTGCCAGCAGTACCAGACCCCGTTCACCCCTCCACTTT
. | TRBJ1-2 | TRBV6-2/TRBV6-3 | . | CASSTGFSGYTF | TGTGCCAGCAGTACAGGGTTCTCTGGCTACACCTTC
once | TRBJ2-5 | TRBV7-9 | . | CASSPGSGGTQYF | TGTGCCAGCAGCCCCGGGAGTGGGGGGACCCAGTACTTC
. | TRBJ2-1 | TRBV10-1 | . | CASSVDTYNEQFF | TGCGCCAGCAGTGTGGACACCTACAATGAGCAGTTCTTC
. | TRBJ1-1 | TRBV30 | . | CAWSVGGANTEAFF | TGTGCCTGGAGTGTTGGGGGTGCGAACACTGAAGCTTTCTTT
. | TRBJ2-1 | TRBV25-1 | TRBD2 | CASSAVTSGRYEQFF | TGTGCCAGCAGTGCTGTGACTAGCGGGAGGTATGAGCAGTTCTTC
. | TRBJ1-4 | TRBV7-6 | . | CASSLVARTDLAKLFF | TGTGCCAGCAGCTTAGTGGCTAGGACAGACCTTGCAAAACTGTTTTTT
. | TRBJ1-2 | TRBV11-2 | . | CASSLVAGGGYTF | TGTGCCAGCAGCTTAGTAGCGGGGGGTGGCTACACCTTC
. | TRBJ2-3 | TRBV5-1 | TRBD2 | CASSASSGSGDTQYF | TGCGCCAGCAGCGCATCTAGCGGGTCTGGGGATACGCAGTATTTT
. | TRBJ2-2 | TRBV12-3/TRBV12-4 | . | CASSFGLTGELFF | TGTGCCAGCAGTTTTGGATTAACCGGGGAGCTGTTTTTT
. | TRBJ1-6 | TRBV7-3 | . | CASSLSPGANSPLHF | TGTGCCAGCAGCTTATCTCCAGGAGCGAATTCACCCCTCCACTTT
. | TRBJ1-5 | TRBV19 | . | CASTLGGSGNQPQHF | TGTGCCAGTACCCTAGGGGGATCGGGCAATCAGCCCCAGCATTTT
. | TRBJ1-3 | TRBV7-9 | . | CASSLLAGSGNTIYF | TGTGCCAGCAGCTTACTGGCAGGCTCTGGAAACACCATATATTTT
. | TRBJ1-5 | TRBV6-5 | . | CATSGRTLNQPQHF | TGTGCCACCAGCGGGCGGACCCTTAATCAGCCCCAGCATTTT
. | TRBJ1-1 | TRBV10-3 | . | CAIRRQENTEAFF | TGTGCCATCAGAAGACAGGAAAACACTGAAGCTTTCTTT